The next 12 T cell receptor beta chains were all read from a single sample in a study of cytomegalovirus exposure and HLA in healthy donors. Both 60 Vbeta primers and 13 Jbeta primers went into the PCR. Assay: immunoSEQ multiplex PCR; the TCRdb copy retains only in-frame clones and omits some. This table lists about 20,000 clones. The sample consisted of PBMCs. All receptors derive from a man aged 55 to 70 in good health and CMV-seropositive.

This chain joins TRBV7-9 and TRBJ1-1, with D tentatively TRBD1 (6 bases). The CDR3 has 13 residues. Germline-derived CDR1 and CDR2 are SEHNR and FQNEAQ (reference sequence). V was pared by 7 bases and J by 5 bases, with 14 bases between. This chain's CDR3 is CASTQGFATEAFF. CDR3 nucleotides: TGTGCCAGCACCCAGGGGTTCGCGACTGAAGCTTTCTTT.

The rearrangement joins TRBV7-9 to TRBJ1-5; tentatively, D is TRBD1 (5 bases). The CDR3 runs to 12 residues. V lost 3 bases, J lost 5 bases, and 5 bases lay in between. In germline, CDR1 is SEHNR, CDR2 FQNEAQ (reference sequence). Here the CDR3 reads CASSFRDQPQHF. As DNA, the CDR3 is TGTGCCAGCAGCTTCAGGGATCAGCCCCAGCATTTT.

The CDR3: CAWSWDRGNIQYF. The DNA of the CDR3 is TGTGCCTGGAGTTGGGACAGGGGAAACATTCAGTACTTC. This chain links TRBV30 with TRBJ2-4, with 10 bases that match TRBD1. Trimming cost V 2 bases and J 6 bases; bases outside gene matches: 1. CDR3 size: 13 residues. From germline, CDR1 is GTSNPN and CDR2 SVGIG (reference sequence).

The chain combines TRBV5-1 with TRBJ1-2; D is uncertain. The germline V gene has CDR1 SGHRS and CDR2 YFSETQ. Trimming removed 0 bases from V and 1 base from J, with 4 bases in between. The CDR3 has 13 amino acids. The CDR3 spells CASSLGHNYGYTF. CDR3 nucleotide sequence: TGCGCCAGCAGCTTGGGACATAACTATGGCTACACCTTC.

CDR3 nucleotide sequence: TGCGCCAGCAGCCAAGAAGCGGGGTTGACAGGGGGAAACACTGAAGCTTTCTTT. Protein sequence: CASSQEAGLTGGNTEAFF. The chain couples TRBV4-1 to TRBJ1-1, with 9 positions matching TRBD1. This CDR3 spans 18 amino acids. The germline V gene has CDR1 MGHRA and CDR2 YSYEKL. With V trimmed by 0 bases and J by 2 bases, 10 bases remained unmatched.

The chain links TRBV9 to TRBJ1-2; D call uncertain. Germline CDR1 and CDR2: SGDLS and YYNGEE. The CDR3 extends over 14 amino acids. The germline V and J ends were trimmed by 1 base and 2 bases, with 9 bases remaining between them. In DNA, the CDR3 is TGTGCCAGCAGCGTAAACCAGATGAACTATGGCTACACCTTC. It yields the protein CASSVNQMNYGYTF.

V usage is TRBV5-1 and J usage is TRBJ2-7; D unclear. In germline, CDR1 is SGHRS, CDR2 YFSETQ. Trimming took off 0 bases at V and 0 bases at J, with 7 bases between the two ends. This CDR3 spans 14 amino acids. The CDR3 spells CASSLVQTSYEQYF. The CDR3 DNA reads TGCGCCAGCAGCTTGGTACAGACCTCCTACGAGCAGTACTTC. Drawing the rest from reference TRBV5-1 and TRBJ2-7, the complete variable domain is KAGVTQTPRYLIKTRGQQVTLSCSPISGHRSVSWYQQTPGQGLQFLFEYFSETQRNKGNFPGRFSGRQFSNSRSEMNVSTLELGDSALYLCASSLVQTSYEQYFGPGTRLTVT.

This chain links TRBV6-5 with TRBJ2-6, with D uncertain. V lost 6 bases, J lost 0 bases, and 9 bases lay in between. Germline V gene data show CDR1 as MNHEY and CDR2 as SVGAGI. There are 15 residues in the CDR3. CDR3 sequence: CASSRVISGANVLTF. The CDR3 nucleotides are TGTGCCAGCAGCCGCGTGATCTCTGGGGCCAACGTCCTGACTTTC.

The V and J genes are TRBV7-9 and TRBJ2-7; a weak D match, TRBD1 (6 bases). Germline CDR1 SEHNR, CDR2 FQNEAQ (reference sequence). V lost 5 bases to trimming and J lost 5 bases, with 13 bases between them. The CDR3 extends over 13 amino acids. For the CDR3, the DNA is TGTGCCAGCAGCCCTCGCAGGGGCCACGAGCAGTACTTC. This translates into CASSPRRGHEQYF.

The chain is built from TRBV19 and TRBJ1-1; 8 nucleotides match TRBD1. V lost 3 bases and J lost 1; bases outside the gene matches: 1. Germline V gene sequence: CDR1 LNHDA, CDR2 SQIVND (reference sequence). CDR3 size: 14 residues. CDR3 in DNA: TGTGCCAGTAGTATCGACAGGGGGAACACTGAAGCTTTCTTT. Its translation: CASSIDRGNTEAFF.

The chain joins TRBV5-1 to TRBJ2-7, with 7 bases lining up with TRBD2. J lost 2 bases, V lost 7 bases, and 21 bases had no gene match. The CDR3 length is 18 residues. Germline-derived CDR1 and CDR2 are SGHRS and YFSETQ. CDR3 amino acids: CASPLGAEEREWTYEQYF. The CDR3 nucleotides are TGCGCCAGCCCCCTTGGGGCAGAAGAGCGGGAATGGACCTACGAGCAGTACTTC.

This chain uses TRBV9 with TRBJ2-7, with 7 bases lining up with TRBD2. Per the germline V gene, CDR1 is SGDLS and CDR2 is YYNGEE. This CDR3 region has 14 residues. Germline trimming cut 0 bases from V and 5 bases from J; bases unmatched to any gene: 5. The CDR3 DNA follows: TGTGCCAGCAGCGTAGATCCTAGCGGAAACGAGCAGTACTTC. It translates to CASSVDPSGNEQYF.